This T cell receptor beta chain is from a study of siplizumab effects on memory and regulatory T cells. Points from the study as a whole: Whether proliferating Tregs in siplizumab cultures suppress was not functionally confirmed. Significantly reduced by siplizumab was the cumulative frequency of alloreactive sequences, namely those traceable to unstimulated CD4+ memory cells. The diversity of naive T cells seemed greater than that of memory cells, and their alloresponse contribution seemed major.

For this clone: Its antigen is not identified.

Assaying covered 75,000 to 100,000 TCR templates per sample. The assay was immunoSEQ multiplex PCR, and TCRdb's table has in-frame clones only and misses some. The sample consists of 65,000 to 90,000 clones, about 92% of them appearing once. The CDR3 has 15 amino acids. V gave up 4 bases and J gave up 3 bases; unmatched junction bases: 5. Per germline, CDR1 SGDLS and CDR2 YYNGEE. This sequence joins TRBV9 and TRBJ1-3; 9 nucleotides align to TRBD1. The source is a human donor in good health. Material for sequencing was CD8+ T cells sorted from blood. CDR3 coding DNA: TGTGCCAGCAGCCCACAGGGGGCGCGTGGAAACACCATATATTTT. Amino acid sequence: CASSPQGARGNTIYF.